This T cell receptor beta chain emerged from a study of T cells in Graves' hyperthyroidism and ophthalmopathy (dated by TCRdb to about 2019). Turning to the overall study: Peripheral blood samples were taken at initial diagnosis, before any treatment was given. The paper describes TCR Vbeta CDR3 sequencing of roughly 130 peripheral blood samples, made up of roughly 40 ophthalmopathy patients, more than 70 hyperthyroidism patients and roughly 17 progressor patients. Prospective prediction of ophthalmopathy was tested in an independent validation cohort of fewer than 20 hyperthyroidism patients and 15 to 17 patients who later progressed to ophthalmopathy. After sampling, hyperthyroidism patients received methimazole starting at 30 mg daily, and ophthalmopathy patients received high-dose intravenous methylprednisolone. A discovery cohort of approximately 100 patients, approximately 44 with Graves' ophthalmopathy and approximately 57 with stable Graves' hyperthyroidism, was used to find distinguishing TCR V-J signatures. The approximately 95 discovery patients were divided at random into training and test sets in a 7:3 ratio. Thyroid tissue and blood T-cell repertoires from six Graves' hyperthyroidism patients were also compared in the study.

Amplification of TCR beta CDR3 regions was carried out from RNA transcripts. For the first round of RT-PCR on the TCR CDR3, the HTBI primer set was used together with the Qiagen OneStep RT-PCR kit. A second multiplex PCR round built the libraries, followed by size selection and purification. Paired-end sequencing of the libraries was performed with 100 bp reads on an Illumina HiSeq2000. The authors' pipeline ran thus. SOAPnuke was used to process the raw data, with reads discarded if the reads contained adapters or uncalled bases, had a mean Phred below 15, or lacked an exact constant-primer or identifier match. COPE v1.2.5 was used to merge high-quality paired reads, and clonotypes were defined as unique nucleotide sequences. MiTCR v1.1 was used to align clonotypes to the IMGT TRBV, TRBD and TRBJ reference segments. The analysis included only V-J combinations with a frequency above 0.0001, which together covered 99% to 99.2% of the repertoires. A TCS score was defined as the ratio between F50 (clonal expansion) and ExV (chaos), using BLOSUM62-based TCRdist between CDR3 peptides within each V-J. Welch's t-statistics and random forest reduced approximately 520 V-J features to roughly 13, which were used in a naive Bayes classifier (R e1071). The similarity between thyroid and blood repertoires was quantified using the Morisita-Horn index. TCRdb reprocessing: public reads trimmed at Q25 with fastp, clones called with MiXCR, in-frame beta chains kept. Each entry merges the rows of one CDR3 protein and shows their most common DNA and genes. In this record, the V and J calls reflect TCRdb's handling and not the investigators' own analysis. The sample records about 840,000 distinct CDR3 sequences, 38% of which are singletons. Clones ranked in the top ten supply approximately 8.7% of the sample.

About this clonotype itself: The antigen it recognizes is unknown. Per-base qualities were not stored, and no clone one base away is much larger.

The germline V gene encodes CDR1 SQVTM and CDR2 ANQGSEA. V sheds 4 bases and J sheds 0 bases, leaving 12 bases between their ends. The CDR3, cysteine through phenylalanine, is 15 amino acids long. Of all the DNA, just the CDR3 is kept, 45 bases in frame from base 1. Stable Graves' hyperthyroidism was defined as no progression to ophthalmopathy during 18 months of follow-up. The hyperthyroidism patients were between 18 and 65 years old and newly diagnosed, with a disease duration of less than 2 months. Exclusion was applied to patients with uncontrolled infections, other autoimmune diseases, pregnancy or lactation. Diagnoses were based on clinical symptoms, serum thyroxine and TRAb, thyroid ultrasound and orbital computed tomography. PBMCs were separated from about 10 ml of fresh peripheral blood using Ficoll-Paque density gradient centrifugation. Trizol reagent was used to extract total RNA, and RNA quality was then checked on an Agilent 2100 Bioanalyzer.

Study-wide conclusions, independent of this receptor: No statistical method was used to fix the sample size in advance, and group allocation was not hidden from the investigators. Ophthalmopathy was separated from stable hyperthyroidism by a 13 V-J signature model, with about 88% sensitivity and roughly 81% specificity obtained in cross-validation and 80%/75% obtained in testing. In validation, progression to ophthalmopathy was predicted by the model with nearly 71% sensitivity and roughly 72% specificity, a median of about 6 months before onset. Blood samples also contained most of the expanded thyroid clonotypes (frequency above 0.001), which suggests that blood repertoires may reflect thyroid immune responses.

The receptor chain draws on TRBV29-1 and TRBJ1-4, with the identity of the D gene unclear. The sequenced sample consisted of blood. The origin of this receptor is a man between 18 and 35 years old with Graves' hyperthyroidism. The DNA reads as follows: TGCAGCGTTGGGGGTCGGTGTGCAACTAATGAAAAACTGTTTTTT. The encoded protein is CSVGGRCATNEKLFF.